These 28 T cell receptor beta chains came from one sample sequenced in a study of T cell responses to AZD1222 COVID-19 vaccine. Using immunoSEQ multiplex PCR, the repertoire was profiled, and TCRdb retains in-frame clones only, with some absent. The sample consists of 94,000 or so clones, roughly 87% of them appearing once. Sequenced material: peripheral blood, taken on day 0 of AZD1222 vaccination. The receptor source for this set is an adult in good health.

The chain combines TRBV7-2 with TRBJ1-6; D unresolved. Germline V gene lookup returns CDR1 SGHTA and CDR2 FQGNSA. The CDR3 has 18 residues. The V end lost 4 bases, the J end lost 0 bases, and 16 bases lay between the germline ends. CDR3 DNA: TGTGCCAGCAGCTCCCCGATGGAAGCGAGCTCCTATAATTCACCCCTCCACTTT. It yields the protein CASSSPMEASSYNSPLHF.

The chain recombines TRBV6-6 with TRBJ1-3; TRBD1 matches at 7 bases. Germline lookup yields CDR1 MNHNY and CDR2 SVGAGI (reference sequence). The CDR3 is made up of 16 amino acids. V was clipped by 6 bases and J by 0 bases; unmatched bases: 8. CDR3 sequence reads: CASSRGGQSSGNTIYF. The CDR3 coding sequence is TGTGCCAGCAGCCGAGGGGGACAGAGCTCTGGAAACACCATATATTTT.

The CDR3 spells CASSPVAGQDYKGGYTF. The CDR3 coding sequence is TGCGCCAGCAGCCCGGTCGCGGGACAGGACTACAAAGGAGGCTACACCTTC. The rearrangement uses TRBV4-1 and TRBJ1-2; 8 bases map to TRBD1. This CDR3 has 17 amino acids. The germline gives CDR1 MGHRA, CDR2 YSYEKL. V lost 4 bases to trimming and J lost 8 bases; unmatched junction nucleotides: 18.

V and J are TRBV5-1 and TRBJ2-3; no reliable D call. Germline V gives CDR1 SGHRS, CDR2 YFSETQ. This CDR3 contains 15 residues. V was trimmed by 3 bases and J by 0 bases, leaving 11 bases between them. CDR3 sequence (DNA): TGCGCCAGCAGCTGGCAGACCCTTAGCACAGATACGCAGTATTTT. This sequence encodes CASSWQTLSTDTQYF.

This chain links TRBV3-1 (or the pseudogene TRBV3-2) with TRBJ1-6; D ambiguous. Germline values: CDR1 LGHDT, CDR2 YNNKEL (reference sequence). The V and J ends lost 2 bases and 0 bases respectively, with 11 bases between them. This CDR3 has 17 residues. CDR3 sequence (DNA): TGTGCCAGCAGCCAATTTTGGGAGAGCTCCTATAATTCACCCCTCCACTTT. Its translation: CASSQFWESSYNSPLHF.

CDR3: CSVEPFVKQGYTF. CDR3 sequence (DNA): TGCAGCGTTGAGCCCTTTGTGAAGCAGGGCTACACCTTC. V gene TRBV29-1 combines with J gene TRBJ1-2, with D hard to call. The germline CDR1 and CDR2 sequences are SQVTM and ANQGSEA. The length of the CDR3 is 13 residues. Trimming pared 3 bases from V and 8 bases from J, leaving 16 bases between.

This rearrangement joins TRBV10-3 to TRBJ1-4; D gene uncertain. CDR3 length: 16 residues. Deletions cut 2 bases from V and 1 base from J, with 11 bases between. Germline V gene data show CDR1 as ENHRY and CDR2 as SYGVKD. This CDR3 is CAISEGPGKTNEKLFF. The CDR3 DNA reads TGTGCCATCAGTGAGGGACCGGGAAAAACTAATGAAAAACTGTTTTTT.

This chain's CDR3 is CASSLVSAGQYF. As DNA, the CDR3 is TGTGCCAGCAGCTTAGTGTCAGCGGGGCAGTACTTC. The rearrangement links TRBV7-9 to TRBJ2-7; perhaps TRBD2 as D (6 bases). The CDR3 has 12 amino acids. V lost 1 base and J lost 9, with 10 bases in between. Germline loops: CDR1 SEHNR, CDR2 FQNEAQ (reference sequence).

A single count supports this clone. The genes are TRBV27 and TRBJ1-2; D unclear. The CDR3 is 14 residues long. In germline, CDR1 is MNHEY, CDR2 SMNVEV (reference sequence). Trimming removed 3 bases from V and 4 bases from J, with 12 bases in between. CDR3 nucleotide sequence: TGTGCCAGCAGTTTTCTGGGTGTCGGCTATGGCTACACCTTC. It specifies CASSFLGVGYGYTF.

The table lists this clone with a few counts. The V gene is TRBV6-2 or TRBV6-3, the J gene TRBJ1-1; tentative D call: TRBD1 (6 bases). V lost 3 bases, J lost 4 bases, and 12 bases lay in between. Germline V CDR1 and CDR2: MNHEY, SVGEGT. The CDR3 totals 14 residues. In DNA, the CDR3 is TGTGCCAGCAGTTATTTCACGGGGGCCACTGAAGCTTTCTTT. Its translation is CASSYFTGATEAFF.

The gene calls are TRBV19 and TRBJ1-2, with 8 bases fitting TRBD1. CDR1 is LNHDA and CDR2 is SQIVND in the germline V gene (reference sequence). The CDR3 runs to 13 residues. V dropped 9 bases and J dropped 8; count of bases not matched to a gene: 11. CDR3 sequence reads: CASGDRRIGGYTF. The CDR3 DNA reads TGTGCCAGCGGGGACAGGCGTATAGGAGGCTACACCTTC.

The chain carries TRBV7-2 and TRBJ1-5; D is uncertain. The CDR3 extends over 12 amino acids. Germline V CDR1 and CDR2: SGHTA, FQGNSA. V shed 4 bases and J shed 4 bases, with 5 bases lying between them. The CDR3 sequence is CASSSLNQPQHF. Written as DNA, the CDR3 is TGTGCCAGCAGCTCCTTGAATCAGCCCCAGCATTTT.

This clone was counted at least ten times. The chain joins TRBV25-1 to TRBJ2-7, with 9 bases aligning to TRBD1. Per germline, CDR1 MGHDK and CDR2 SYGVNS. The CDR3 is 14 amino acids. J lost 5 bases, V lost 3 bases, and 5 bases had no gene match. CDR3 protein: CASSDRDREDEQYF. CDR3 nucleotides: TGTGCCAGCAGTGACCGGGACAGGGAAGACGAGCAGTACTTC.

The chain uses TRBV7-3 and TRBJ1-2, with no clear D. Germline CDR1 and CDR2: SGHTA and FQGTGA. This CDR3 contains 13 residues. The V and J ends lost 3 bases and 8 bases respectively, with 13 bases between them. CDR3 bases: TGTGCCAGCAGCTTGCTGCCCTTAGGGGGCTACACCTTC. Translation gives CASSLLPLGGYTF. Full variable domain (outside the CDR3, taken from reference TRBV7-3 and TRBJ1-2): GAGVSQTPSNKVTEKGKYVELRCDPISGHTALYWYRQSLGQGPEFLIYFQGTGAADDSGLPNDRFFAVRPEGSVSTLKIQRTERGDSAVYLCASSLLPLGGYTFGSGTRLTVV.

This clone was picked up a small number of times. This chain connects TRBV28 to TRBJ1-1; the match to TRBD1 covers 7 bases. Germline V CDR1 and CDR2: MDHEN, SYDVKM. J gave up 1 base and V 11 bases, and 7 bases lay outside the gene matches. The CDR3 totals 13 residues. The CDR3 nucleotides are TGTGCCGGAAACAGGGGAGCGAACACTGAAGCTTTCTTT. Translation gives CAGNRGANTEAFF.

The J gene is TRBJ1-3, the V gene TRBV29-1; 7 nucleotides agree with TRBD1. This CDR3 has 14 amino acids. CDR1 SQVTM and CDR2 ANQGSEA come from the germline V gene. The V gene end was trimmed by 6 bases and the J gene end by 3 bases; junction bases not matched to a gene: 8. Here the CDR3 DNA reads TGCAGCGTCGGTGGGACAGTAGTTGGAAACACCATATATTTT. It translates to CSVGGTVVGNTIYF.

The V and J genes are TRBV9 and TRBJ2-1, with 7 bases aligning to TRBD1. The V and J ends lost 0 bases and 2 bases, in that order; junction bases with no gene match: 8. From germline, CDR1 is SGDLS and CDR2 YYNGEE. The CDR3 covers 17 residues. CDR3 nucleotides: TGTGCCAGCAGCGTAGGCCGACAGGGAAGGACCTACAATGAGCAGTTCTTC. Its protein is CASSVGRQGRTYNEQFF. Based on the CDR3 plus reference TRBV9 and TRBJ2-1, the full variable domain is DSGVTQTPKHLITATGQRVTLRCSPRSGDLSVYWYQQSLDQGLQFLIQYYNGEERAKGNILERFSAQQFPDLHSELNLSSLELGDSALYFCASSVGRQGRTYNEQFFGPGTRLTVL.

The genes are TRBV11-2 and TRBJ2-1; a possible D gene is TRBD2 (5 bases). The V gene lost 5 bases and the J gene lost 3 bases, with 14 bases spanning the gap. This CDR3 comprises 15 residues. The V gene's germline CDR1 is SGHAT and CDR2 FQNNGV. CDR3 loop: CASSTLRGSYNEQFF. CDR3 DNA sequence: TGTGCCAGCAGCACGCTCCGTGGGAGCTACAATGAGCAGTTCTTC.

V usage is TRBV2 and J usage is TRBJ1-1, with a possible D match to TRBD1 (5 bases). Trimming removed 6 bases from V and 5 bases from J, with 16 bases in between. Germline loops: CDR1 SNHLY, CDR2 FYNNEI. This CDR3 is built from 14 residues. The CDR3 DNA reads TGTGCCAGCAGGCCAACAGACAGTTCGACTGAAGCTTTCTTT. Its protein is CASRPTDSSTEAFF.

The chain combines TRBV13 with TRBJ1-2; the D is unclear. The CDR3 sequence is 14 residues long. Germline-derived CDR1 and CDR2 are PRHDT and FYEKMQ (reference sequence). V lost 9 bases and J 4 bases, leaving 18 bases between the germline ends. CDR3 amino acids: CASVPRVQPYGYTF. The DNA for the CDR3 is TGTGCCAGTGTCCCCCGGGTACAACCCTATGGCTACACCTTC.

The V call is TRBV6-5, the J call TRBJ2-3; possibly TRBD1 for D (5 bases). V shed 6 bases and J shed 2 bases, with 6 bases lying between them. CDR3 length: 12 amino acids. CDR1 MNHEY and CDR2 SVGAGI come from the germline V gene. CDR3 coding DNA: TGTGCCAGCAGCAGGGACACAGATACGCAGTATTTT. This gives the protein CASSRDTDTQYF.

The chain recombines TRBV6-5 with TRBJ1-5; D unresolved. Germline V CDR1 and CDR2: MNHEY, SVGAGI. This CDR3 region has 15 residues. V was pared by 0 bases and J by 2 bases, with 8 bases between. The CDR3 bases are TGTGCCAGCAGTTACTCGACTGCCCGCAATCAGCCCCAGCATTTT. This translates into CASSYSTARNQPQHF.

The chain is built from TRBV20-1 and TRBJ1-2; D remains unclear. The V gene lost 8 bases and the J gene lost 8 bases, with 6 bases spanning the gap. The CDR3 spans 8 residues. Germline assignment: CDR1 DFQATT and CDR2 SNEGSKA (reference sequence). The CDR3 loop reads CSTWGYTF. In nucleotides, the CDR3 is TGCAGTACATGGGGCTACACCTTC.

The chain employs TRBV4-3 and TRBJ2-7, with 10 nucleotides matching TRBD1. V lost 0 bases and J lost 2; bases outside the gene matches: 10. The CDR3 sequence is 18 residues long. Per germline, CDR1 LGHNA and CDR2 YSLEER. The CDR3 sequence: CASSQDLGQGLLPYEQYF. CDR3 in DNA: TGCGCCAGCAGCCAAGATCTGGGACAGGGGTTATTACCCTACGAGCAGTACTTC.

V is TRBV5-1 and J is TRBJ1-2, with TRBD1 identical over 10 bases. V was pared by 0 bases and J by 5 bases, with 4 bases of the junction left unmatched. Germline CDR1 reads SGHRS; CDR2 reads YFSETQ. The CDR3 runs to 15 residues. CDR3 nucleotides: TGCGCCAGCAGCTTGGGACAGGGGGCAACGTATGGCTACACCTTC. Translating it yields CASSLGQGATYGYTF.

V usage is TRBV6-5 and J usage is TRBJ1-1; no firm D call. The germline V gene encodes CDR1 MNHEY and CDR2 SVGAGI. The V gene lost 7 bases and the J gene lost 4 bases, with 13 bases spanning the gap. This CDR3 has 13 residues. CDR3 DNA sequence: TGTGCCAGCATAACTAGCGGGGTCACTGAAGCTTTCTTT. As protein: CASITSGVTEAFF.

The J gene is TRBJ1-3, the V gene TRBV10-3; D unclear. Per germline, CDR1 ENHRY and CDR2 SYGVKD. CDR3 size: 14 residues. V lost 3 bases and J lost 1, with 7 bases in between. The CDR3 bases are TGTGCCATCAGTGATTCGGGTTCTGGAAACACCATATATTTT. Protein product: CAISDSGSGNTIYF.

CDR3 in amino acids: CASSFPTGTNEQFF. CDR3 sequence (DNA): TGTGCCAGCAGCTTTCCTACTGGGACCAATGAGCAGTTCTTC. The chain joins TRBV5-6 to TRBJ2-1; D tentatively fits TRBD1 or TRBD2 (5 bases each). Trimming shortened V by 2 bases and J by 6 bases, and 12 bases separated the two germline ends. This CDR3 has 14 amino acids. The V gene's germline CDR1 is SGHDT and CDR2 YYEEEE.